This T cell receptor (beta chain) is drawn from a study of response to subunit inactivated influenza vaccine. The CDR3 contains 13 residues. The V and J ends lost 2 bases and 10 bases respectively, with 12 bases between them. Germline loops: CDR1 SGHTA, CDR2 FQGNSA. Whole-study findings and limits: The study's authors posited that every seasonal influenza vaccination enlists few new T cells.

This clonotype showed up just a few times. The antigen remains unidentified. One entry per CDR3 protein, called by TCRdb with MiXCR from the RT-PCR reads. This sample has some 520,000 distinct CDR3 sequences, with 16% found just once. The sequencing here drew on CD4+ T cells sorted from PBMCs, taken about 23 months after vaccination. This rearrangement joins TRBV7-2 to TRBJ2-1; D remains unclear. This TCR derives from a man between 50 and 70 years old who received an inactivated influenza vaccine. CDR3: CASSLRSAREQFF. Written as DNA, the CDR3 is TGTGCCAGCAGCTTAAGGTCCGCGCGGGAGCAGTTCTTC.